The 18 T cell receptor beta chains presented below share a single source sample, sequenced in a study of identical twins. TCRdb re-called the 5' RACE reads through MiXCR, storing one row per CDR3 protein. The table has some 560,000 distinct CDR3 sequences, roughly 9.9% seen once. This same sample was also taken into another study, of yellow fever vaccine responses in identical twins.

Sequencing used PBMCs. These receptors were collected from a woman aged 18-30 years in good health.

This clonotype was seen ten or more times. In nucleotides, the CDR3 is TGCAGCGTCGCCGTGGTAGTGCAAGTCTACAATGAGCAGTTCTTC. Its protein is CSVAVVVQVYNEQFF. The rearrangement joins TRBV29-1 to TRBJ2-1, with unresolved D. This CDR3 has 15 residues. The ends were cut back, 6 bases at V and 3 bases at J, with 18 bases in the middle. Germline V CDR1 and CDR2: SQVTM, ANQGSEA.

This clonotype was counted a few times. The chain uses TRBV5-5 and TRBJ2-1, with TRBD1 as a possible D gene (5 bases). Trimming left V 4 bases short and J 0 bases short, with 14 bases between. From germline, CDR1 is SGHKS and CDR2 YYEKEE (reference sequence). The CDR3 runs 16 residues. DNA for the CDR3: TGTGCCAGCAGCCTGGGGCCACGGAGCTCCTACAATGAGCAGTTCTTC. Protein product: CASSLGPRSSYNEQFF.

This clonotype was detected only a few times. The rearrangement uses TRBV6-1 and TRBJ2-2; D may be TRBD2 (7 bases). There are 15 residues in the CDR3. Between the trimmed V and J ends, which lost 6 bases and 4 bases, there was a span of 15 bases. CDR1 is MNHNS and CDR2 is SASEGT in the germline V gene. This CDR3 reads CASRRGGQSTGELFF. The CDR3 DNA follows: TGTGCCAGCAGAAGGGGGGGGCAAAGCACCGGGGAGCTGTTTTTT.

This clonotype occurred a few times. The V and J genes are TRBV12-3 or TRBV12-4 and TRBJ2-7, with 10 bases aligning to TRBD2. J lost 0 bases, V lost 6 bases, and 17 bases had no gene match. The CDR3 contains 19 residues. CDR3 sequence: CASRAYAGLAAMSSYEQYF. CDR3 DNA: TGTGCCAGCAGAGCATATGCAGGACTAGCGGCCATGAGCTCCTACGAGCAGTACTTC.

This clonotype was recorded many times. The rearrangement links TRBV7-2 to TRBJ2-1, with TRBD1 matching over 10 bases. J gave up 2 bases and V 4 bases, and 5 bases lay outside the gene matches. The CDR3 runs 16 residues. The germline V gene has CDR1 SGHTA and CDR2 FQGNSA. CDR3 region: CASSWDRGLAYNEQFF. The CDR3 DNA reads TGTGCCAGCAGCTGGGACAGGGGATTGGCCTACAATGAGCAGTTCTTC.

This clonotype was counted ten times or more. The chain employs TRBV6-5 and TRBJ2-5; unclear D gene. Germline V gene lookup returns CDR1 MNHEY and CDR2 SVGAGI. This CDR3 comprises 15 residues. The V gene lost 0 bases and the J gene lost 6 bases, with 14 bases spanning the gap. The CDR3 loop reads CASSYSGTQPKTQYF. In nucleotides, the CDR3 is TGTGCCAGCAGTTACTCTGGCACCCAACCGAAGACCCAGTACTTC.

The V call is TRBV28, the J call TRBJ1-5; D is unclear. Germline V gene data show CDR1 as MDHEN and CDR2 as SYDVKM. The CDR3 loop spans 16 amino acids. V was shortened by 3 bases and J by 6 bases, with 18 bases between the two germline ends. CDR3 sequence (DNA): TGTGCCAGCAGTTTGAAACAACGGGTAGGCGGTCAGCCCCAGCATTTT. Protein sequence: CASSLKQRVGGQPQHF.

Concerning this clonotype itself: A much more abundant neighbour one base away suggests this may be a read error. In nucleotides, the CDR3 is TGCAGCGTTGAAGCTCGGGCGGAAGTCGTTGGCGAGCAGTACTTC. Protein product: CSVEARAEVVGEQYF. V gene TRBV29-1 combines with J gene TRBJ2-7; no clear D gene. The CDR3 is 15 amino acids. The germline V gene encodes CDR1 SQVTM and CDR2 ANQGSEA. Trimming took off 1 base at V and 6 bases at J, with 19 bases between the two ends.

The chain employs TRBV11-2 and TRBJ1-1, with D possibly matching TRBD1 (6 bases). This CDR3 is built from 19 residues. Germline values: CDR1 SGHAT, CDR2 FQNNGV. V dropped 7 bases and J dropped 0 bases, with 27 bases sitting between them. CDR3 in amino acids: CASIAWEGRPRDMNTEAFF. The DNA for the CDR3 is TGTGCCAGCATAGCTTGGGAGGGGAGGCCGCGGGACATGAACACTGAAGCTTTCTTT.

This clonotype was seen ten or more times. J is TRBJ2-7 and V is TRBV5-5; D gene ambiguous. CDR1 SGHKS and CDR2 YYEKEE come from the germline V gene (reference sequence). Trimming cost V 1 base and J 5 bases, with 13 bases left between them. The length of the CDR3 is 14 residues. Here the CDR3 DNA reads TGTGCCAGCAGCTTGTTAGGACCTCTTGACGAGCAGTACTTC. Amino acids: CASSLLGPLDEQYF.

The chain has TRBV10-3 and TRBJ2-1, with TRBD2 as a possible D gene (7 bases). The V and J ends lost 7 bases and 6 bases respectively, with 19 bases between them. The CDR3 spans 15 residues. Per the germline V gene, CDR1 is ENHRY and CDR2 is SYGVKD. The CDR3 DNA reads TGTGCCATCATTCCAGACCAGGGAGGGGGCAATGAGCAGTTCTTC. Its translation is CAIIPDQGGGNEQFF.

This clonotype showed up many times. V gene TRBV29-1 combines with J gene TRBJ2-5; perhaps TRBD1 as D (5 bases). Per the germline V gene, CDR1 is SQVTM and CDR2 is ANQGSEA. CDR3 size: 14 residues. Trimming pared 2 bases from V and 1 base from J, leaving 11 bases between. CDR3 loop: CSVESGQSQETQYF. DNA for the CDR3: TGCAGCGTTGAATCAGGGCAGTCCCAAGAGACCCAGTACTTC.

The sample holds many counts of this clonotype. The V gene is TRBV4-1, the J gene TRBJ2-2, with 9 bases aligning to TRBD1. This CDR3 contains 21 residues. From germline, CDR1 is MGHRA and CDR2 YSYEKL. With 3 bases clipped from V and 6 bases from J, the junction kept 23 bases outside the gene matches. The CDR3 region has the DNA TGCGCCAGCAGCCAGATATATGACAGGGGGTACCGAGGGTTGCCGTCCGGGGAGCTGTTTTTT. Protein sequence: CASSQIYDRGYRGLPSGELFF.

This clonotype was detected many times. The V gene is TRBV27, the J gene TRBJ2-7, with a weak D call TRBD2 (5 bases). Trimming shortened V by 5 bases and J by 3 bases, and 8 bases separated the two germline ends. The CDR3 sequence is 12 residues long. CDR1 is MNHEY and CDR2 is SMNVEV in the germline V gene (reference sequence). This CDR3 is CASSDGGYEQYF. The CDR3 DNA reads as TGTGCCAGCAGTGACGGAGGCTACGAGCAGTACTTC.

This clonotype was observed a handful of times. The CDR3 nucleotides are TGCAGTGCTAGAGATCGGGGCCTTCACAATGAGCAGTTCTTC. This encodes CSARDRGLHNEQFF. The J gene is TRBJ2-1, the V gene TRBV20-1; D may match TRBD1 or TRBD2 (5 bases each). The germline V gene has CDR1 DFQATT and CDR2 SNEGSKA (reference sequence). The CDR3 is made up of 14 amino acids. Trimming cost V 0 bases and J 5 bases, with 11 bases left between them.

The chain joins TRBV11-1 to TRBJ2-1; 15 bases fit TRBD2. Germline CDR1 SGHAT, CDR2 FQDESV (reference sequence). The CDR3 totals 19 residues. V dropped 5 bases and J dropped 0; count of bases not matched to a gene: 8. As DNA, the CDR3 is TGTGCCAGCAGCAACGCCGGGACTAGCGGGGGGTACTCCTACAATGAGCAGTTCTTC. Translated: CASSNAGTSGGYSYNEQFF.

This clonotype was detected only a few times. V usage is TRBV30 and J usage is TRBJ2-2; weak D call: TRBD2 (5 bases). Germline V gene lookup returns CDR1 GTSNPN and CDR2 SVGIG (reference sequence). This CDR3 has 15 residues. Trimming pared 0 bases from V and 6 bases from J, leaving 14 bases between. CDR3 in amino acids: CAWSVPDSRAGELFF. CDR3 nucleotides: TGTGCCTGGAGTGTACCGGACTCCCGAGCCGGGGAGCTGTTTTTT. Supplemented by reference TRBV30 and TRBJ2-2, the full variable domain reads SQTIHQWPATLVQPVGSPLSLECTVEGTSNPNLYWYRQAAGRGLQLLFYSVGIGQISSEVPQNLSASRPQDRQFILSSKKLLLSDSGFYLCAWSVPDSRAGELFFGEGSRLTVL.

The chain joins TRBV6-2 or TRBV6-3 to TRBJ2-7, with 7 positions matching TRBD2. V was pared by 8 bases and J by 1 base, with 14 bases of the junction left unmatched. Germline V gene data show CDR1 as MNHEY and CDR2 as SVGEGT. The CDR3 contains 16 residues. The CDR3 is CASDSGISGSSYEQYF. CDR3 coding DNA: TGTGCCAGCGATTCAGGGATTAGCGGGTCTTCCTACGAGCAGTACTTC.